The 22 T cell receptor beta chains below were found in one sample sequenced in a study of pediatric ulcerative colitis. Profiling relied on immunoSEQ multiplex PCR, and the TCRdb table lists in-frame clones only, not all of them. The table records tens of thousands of clones, about 89% of them present only once. Sequencing was done on a sample of blood. The receptors derive from a boy aged 5-17 years who was a control in a study of pediatric ulcerative colitis.

This clone was detected only once. V is TRBV18 and J is TRBJ2-5, with D perhaps matching TRBD1 (6 bases). CDR1 is KGHSH and CDR2 is LQKENI in the germline V gene. V lost 3 bases, J lost 2 bases, and 16 bases lay in between. This CDR3 is 16 amino acids long. The CDR3 DNA follows: TGTGCCAGCTCACCTACTTACAGGGACGGACAAGAGACCCAGTACTTC. Translating gives CASSPTYRDGQETQYF.

This rearrangement joins TRBV5-6 to TRBJ1-5; D unresolved. Germline V gene data show CDR1 as SGHDT and CDR2 as YYEEEE. Trimming shortened V by 5 bases and J by 2 bases, and 11 bases separated the two germline ends. This CDR3 has 14 amino acids. In DNA, the CDR3 is TGTGCCAGCAGTATGGGGAGGGGCAATCAGCCCCAGCATTTT. Amino acids: CASSMGRGNQPQHF.

The V gene is TRBV19, the J gene TRBJ1-3; D is uncertain. Trimming cost V 4 bases and J 4 bases, with 5 bases left between them. The length of the CDR3 is 12 residues. Germline lookup yields CDR1 LNHDA and CDR2 SQIVND (reference sequence). For the CDR3, the DNA is TGTGCCAGTAGTACGACAGGAAACACCATATATTTT. Amino acids: CASSTTGNTIYF.

The sample holds one count of this clone. The chain couples TRBV5-6 to TRBJ1-5, with D possibly matching TRBD1 (6 bases). This CDR3 is built from 13 residues. The V and J ends lost 4 bases and 7 bases respectively, with 12 bases between them. Germline V CDR1 and CDR2: SGHDT, YYEEEE. CDR3 amino acids: CASSPGRGQPQHF. The CDR3 DNA follows: TGTGCCAGCAGCCCCGGTAGGGGGCAGCCCCAGCATTTT.

In regard to this clone: The germline gene is not matched at one end of the junction; a read error may be the cause. CDR3 loop: CASSLGGKGEQYF. DNA of the CDR3: TGTGCTAGCAGCTTGGGGGGTAAGGGCGAGCAGTACTTC. The rearrangement joins TRBV7-7 to TRBJ2-5; a possible D gene is TRBD2 (6 bases). The end of the DNA fits TRBJ2-7 better, so the J call may be wrong. This CDR3 has 13 residues. From germline, CDR1 is SSHAT and CDR2 FNYEAQ (reference sequence).

The genes are TRBV29-1 and TRBJ2-7; TRBD1 or TRBD2 may be the D gene (5 bases each). The CDR3 totals 14 residues. In germline, CDR1 is SQVTM, CDR2 ANQGSEA. Trimming pared 5 bases from V and 3 bases from J, leaving 17 bases between. CDR3 nucleotides: TGCAGCGTTTCCCCCGGGACCGCCCTCTACGAGCAGTACTTC. This sequence encodes CSVSPGTALYEQYF.

The gene calls are TRBV13 and TRBJ1-3; D gene uncertain. CDR1 is PRHDT and CDR2 is FYEKMQ in the germline V gene (reference sequence). This CDR3 has 17 amino acids. With 2 bases removed from V and 2 bases from J, the gap between germline ends came to 16 bases. The CDR3 here is CASSLPLGPGAGNTIYF. As DNA, the CDR3 is TGTGCCAGCAGCTTACCGCTAGGCCCTGGAGCTGGAAACACCATATATTTT.

This chain uses TRBV7-2 with TRBJ2-1; D is uncertain. Trimming removed 1 base at V and 8 bases at J, with 9 bases between. Germline V CDR1 and CDR2: SGHTA, FQGNSA. This CDR3 has 13 amino acids. DNA of the CDR3: TGTGCCAGCAGCTTAGGTGGGCCGGATGAGCAGTTCTTC. Protein product: CASSLGGPDEQFF.

V gene TRBV7-8 combines with J gene TRBJ1-4, with D possibly being TRBD1 (6 bases). V lost 5 bases to trimming and J lost 8 bases, with 18 bases between them. Germline V CDR1 and CDR2: SGHVS, FQNEAQ. The CDR3 is 15 residues long. This CDR3 is CASSHGGLGEEKLFF. The CDR3 coding sequence is TGTGCCAGCAGCCATGGGGGGCTAGGTGAAGAAAAACTGTTTTTT.

V and J are TRBV5-6 and TRBJ2-6; D uncertain. Deletions cut 2 bases from V and 0 bases from J, with 6 bases between. Germline V gene lookup returns CDR1 SGHDT and CDR2 YYEEEE. The CDR3 spans 15 residues. The DNA of the CDR3 is TGTGCCAGCAGCTTAAAGGTCTCTGGGGCCAACGTCCTGACTTTC. Its protein is CASSLKVSGANVLTF.

The gene calls are TRBV20-1 and TRBJ1-1; 7 bases match TRBD1. V trimming: 7 bases; J trimming: 12 bases; junction bases outside the gene matches: 11. This CDR3 has 11 residues. Germline assignment: CDR1 DFQATT and CDR2 SNEGSKA (reference sequence). The chain's CDR3 is CSVTTGTRTFF. In nucleotides, the CDR3 is TGCAGTGTCACGACAGGGACGAGAACTTTCTTT.

This CDR3 reads CASSFEGGITDTQYF. The CDR3 DNA follows: TGTGCCAGCAGTTTCGAGGGAGGGATCACAGATACGCAGTATTTT. The chain carries TRBV27 and TRBJ2-3, with 7 bases matching TRBD2. CDR1 is MNHEY, CDR2 SMNVEV, per germline (reference sequence). CDR3 length equals 15 residues. V lost 3 bases, J lost 2 bases, and 5 bases stayed unmatched.

V and J are TRBV19 and TRBJ1-2, with 12 bases aligning to TRBD1. This CDR3 is 15 amino acids long. Germline values: CDR1 LNHDA, CDR2 SQIVND (reference sequence). The V and J ends lost 4 bases and 8 bases, in that order; junction bases with no gene match: 8. CDR3 protein: CASSTGTGGARGYTF. In DNA form, the CDR3 reads TGTGCCAGTAGTACCGGGACAGGGGGCGCGAGAGGCTACACCTTC.

A few counts support this clone. The V gene is TRBV4-2, the J gene TRBJ1-5; tentative D call: TRBD1 (5 bases). V was trimmed by 1 base and J by 6 bases, leaving 10 bases between them. The germline CDR1 and CDR2 sequences are LGHNA and YNFKEQ. The CDR3 is 14 residues long. The CDR3 DNA is TGTGCCAGCAGCCAAGTGGAGGGGAGTCAGCCCCAGCATTTT. Residues: CASSQVEGSQPQHF.

CDR3 DNA: TGCGCCAGCAGCCAGACTCTGAACAGGGGAGGTGAAAAACTGTTTTTT. Translating it yields CASSQTLNRGGEKLFF. The rearrangement joins TRBV4-1 to TRBJ1-4; 7 bases match TRBD1. J gave up 7 bases and V 3 bases, and 11 bases lay outside the gene matches. The CDR3 is made up of 16 amino acids. The germline gives CDR1 MGHRA, CDR2 YSYEKL.

This clone was recorded a few times. Other DNA sequences within the sample encode an identical CDR3. This chain connects TRBV2 to TRBJ1-5; TRBD1 matches 10 bases. CDR3 length: 14 residues. V shed 5 bases, J shed 5 bases, and the junction held 3 bases outside the gene matches. The germline V gene encodes CDR1 SNHLY and CDR2 FYNNEI. The CDR3 sequence: CASSRDRGDQPQHF. The CDR3, as DNA: TGTGCCAGCAGTCGGGACAGGGGCGATCAGCCCCAGCATTTT.

The chain links TRBV10-2 to TRBJ1-1, with a possible D match to TRBD1 (6 bases). Germline loops: CDR1 WSHSY, CDR2 SAAADI. Trimming removed 0 bases from V and 5 bases from J, with 13 bases in between. The CDR3 spans 15 residues. This CDR3 is CASSESRGLGTEAFF. CDR3 bases: TGCGCCAGCAGTGAGTCGCGGGGGCTGGGGACTGAAGCTTTCTTT.

The rearrangement joins TRBV7-8 to TRBJ2-7; D is undetermined. CDR3 length: 14 amino acids. The V gene's germline CDR1 is SGHVS and CDR2 FQNEAQ. Trimming pared 0 bases from V and 3 bases from J, leaving 9 bases between. CDR3 coding DNA: TGTGCCAGCAGCTTAGCAACAGCGTTCTACGAGCAGTACTTC. Encoded protein: CASSLATAFYEQYF.

The CDR3 DNA reads TGCAGCGTTACCGGACGGGTGGGAAACACCATATATTTT. Amino acid sequence: CSVTGRVGNTIYF. The chain is built from TRBV29-1 and TRBJ1-3, with D unclear. The ends were cut back, 5 bases at V and 4 bases at J, with 12 bases in the middle. Germline V lookup: CDR1 SQVTM, CDR2 ANQGSEA. CDR3 length: 13 residues.

This clone was seen a single time. In DNA, the CDR3 is TGTGCCACCAGCAGAGATGGCAGGGCCCTCACTGGAAACACCATATATTTT. It specifies CATSRDGRALTGNTIYF. The gene calls are TRBV15 and TRBJ1-3, with D tentatively TRBD1 (5 bases). The CDR3 runs 17 residues. V lost 0 bases, J lost 2 bases, and 14 bases lay in between. In germline, CDR1 is LNHNV, CDR2 YYDKDF (reference sequence). The whole variable domain, remainder taken from reference TRBV15 and TRBJ1-3, is DAMVIQNPRYQVTQFGKPVTLSCSQTLNHNVMYWYQQKSSQAPKLLFHYYDKDFNNEADTPDNFQSRRPNTSFCFLDIRSPGLGDTAMYLCATSRDGRALTGNTIYFGEGSWLTVV.

This clone was recorded a few times. The chain's CDR3 is CASSIEGTILDYGYTF. CDR3 bases: TGTGCCAGTAGTATAGAAGGGACGATCCTTGACTATGGCTACACCTTC. This sequence joins TRBV19 and TRBJ1-2; tentative D call: TRBD1 (5 bases). The CDR3 totals 16 residues. V was clipped by 0 bases and J by 3 bases, with 14 bases between them. The germline gives CDR1 LNHDA, CDR2 SQIVND (reference sequence).

This clone was detected once. This rearrangement joins TRBV19 to TRBJ2-1; 9 bases align to TRBD2. CDR1 is LNHDA, CDR2 SQIVND, per germline (reference sequence). With 6 bases clipped from V and 2 bases from J, the junction kept 5 bases outside the gene matches. There are 15 residues in the CDR3. Here the CDR3 reads CASRTSGGAYNEQFF. The CDR3 nucleotides are TGTGCCAGTAGGACTAGCGGCGGGGCCTACAATGAGCAGTTCTTC. Full variable domain (outside the CDR3, taken from reference TRBV19 and TRBJ2-1): DGGITQSPKYLFRKEGQNVTLSCEQNLNHDAMYWYRQDPGQGLRLIYYSQIVNDFQKGDIAEGYSVSREKKESFPLTVTSAQKNPTAFYLCASRTSGGAYNEQFFGPGTRLTVL.